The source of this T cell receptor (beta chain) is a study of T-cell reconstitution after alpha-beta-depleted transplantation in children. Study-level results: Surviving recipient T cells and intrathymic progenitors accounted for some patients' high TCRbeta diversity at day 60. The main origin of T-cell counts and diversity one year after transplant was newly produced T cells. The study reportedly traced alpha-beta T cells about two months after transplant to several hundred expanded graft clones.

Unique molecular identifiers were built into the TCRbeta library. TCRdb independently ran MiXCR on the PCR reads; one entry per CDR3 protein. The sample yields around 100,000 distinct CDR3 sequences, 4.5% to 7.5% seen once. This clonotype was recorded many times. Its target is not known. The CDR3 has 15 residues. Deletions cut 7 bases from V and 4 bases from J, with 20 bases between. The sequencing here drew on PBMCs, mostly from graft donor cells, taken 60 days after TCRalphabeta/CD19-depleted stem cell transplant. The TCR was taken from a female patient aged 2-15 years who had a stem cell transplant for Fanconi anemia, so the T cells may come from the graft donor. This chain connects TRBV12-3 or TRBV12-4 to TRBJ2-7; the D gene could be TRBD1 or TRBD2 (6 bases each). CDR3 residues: CASTQGGTLPYEQYF. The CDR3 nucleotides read TGTGCCAGCACTCAAGGGGGGACACTTCCATACGAGCAGTACTTC.